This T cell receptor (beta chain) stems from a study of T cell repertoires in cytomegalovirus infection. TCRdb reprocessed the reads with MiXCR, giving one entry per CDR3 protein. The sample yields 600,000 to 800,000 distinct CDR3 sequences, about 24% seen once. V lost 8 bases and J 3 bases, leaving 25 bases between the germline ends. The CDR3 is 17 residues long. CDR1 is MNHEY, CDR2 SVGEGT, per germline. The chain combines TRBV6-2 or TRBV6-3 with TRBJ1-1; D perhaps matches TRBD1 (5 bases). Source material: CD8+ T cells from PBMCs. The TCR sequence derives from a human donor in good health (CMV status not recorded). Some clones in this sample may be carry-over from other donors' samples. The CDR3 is CASAQRGRIGKDTEAFF. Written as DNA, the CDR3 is TGTGCCAGCGCCCAAAGGGGACGAATAGGCAAGGACACTGAAGCTTTCTTT.